This T cell receptor beta chain came from a study of control samples from healthy donors and cancer patients. The data were produced by immunoSEQ multiplex PCR, yet TCRdb's version contains in-frame clones alone and is incomplete. The profile shows some 100,000 clones, about nine tenths of them singletons. Trimming took 3 bases from V and 2 from J, leaving 8 bases between them. Per germline, CDR1 ENHRY and CDR2 SYGVKD. The CDR3 has 14 residues. This sequence originates from a human donor in good health. The donor label of this sample is uncertain. The rearrangement links TRBV10-3 to TRBJ1-5; TRBD1 might be the D (5 bases). The sequenced sample consisted of blood. CDR3 protein: CAISDGGGNQPQHF. CDR3 DNA: TGTGCCATCAGTGACGGGGGTGGCAATCAGCCCCAGCATTTT.